Following are 26 T cell receptor beta chains from one sample sequenced in a study of identical twins. TCRdb independently ran MiXCR on the 5' RACE reads; one entry per CDR3 protein. Here the sample spans a few hundred thousand distinct CDR3 sequences, roughly 9.5% being singletons. The sample was also linked to a second study, of yellow fever vaccine responses in identical twins.

Sample: PBMCs. The receptors were sampled from a woman between 18 and 30 years old in good health.

This clonotype showed up just a few times. This chain connects TRBV12-3 or TRBV12-4 to TRBJ2-3; D is possibly TRBD1 or TRBD2 (5 bases each). The CDR3 contains 15 residues. The V gene lost 5 bases and the J gene lost 6 bases, with 18 bases spanning the gap. In nucleotides, the CDR3 is TGTGCCAGCAGTCCACTAGGGGTGGGCAGGGATACGCAGTATTTT. Protein: CASSPLGVGRDTQYF.

This clonotype was detected ten times or more. The chain couples TRBV6-1 to TRBJ2-1; 11 positions match TRBD2. Germline CDR1 and CDR2: MNHNS and SASEGT. Trimming at V came to 1 base and at J to 3 bases, leaving 2 bases not matched to a gene. The CDR3 is 16 amino acids. The CDR3 region is CASSEVAGGVYNEQFF. The CDR3 DNA is TGTGCCAGCAGTGAAGTAGCGGGAGGGGTCTACAATGAGCAGTTCTTC.

This clonotype was counted ten times or more. The genes are TRBV11-2 and TRBJ1-3; D may be TRBD1 (5 bases). In germline, CDR1 is SGHAT, CDR2 FQNNGV. The CDR3 totals 17 residues. Trimming cost V 5 bases and J 0 bases, with 17 bases left between them. CDR3 residues: CASSRPDTSFSGNTIYF. Written as DNA, the CDR3 is TGTGCCAGCAGCCGCCCGGACACTTCATTCTCTGGAAACACCATATATTTT.

This clonotype was counted at least ten times. The chain recombines TRBV12-3 or TRBV12-4 with TRBJ1-3; unclear D gene. Deletions cut 5 bases from V and 6 bases from J, with 11 bases between. The CDR3 runs to 13 residues. The chain's CDR3 is CASSIGQANTIYF. DNA of the CDR3: TGTGCCAGCAGTATCGGGCAGGCAAACACCATATATTTT.

V and J are TRBV27 and TRBJ2-7, with 13 bases that match TRBD2. Germline CDR1 and CDR2: MNHEY and SMNVEV (reference sequence). Losses at the gene ends were 7 bases for V and 2 bases for J; bases not matched to a gene: 2. This CDR3 region has 14 residues. For the CDR3, the DNA is TGTGCCAGCATCGGACTAGCGGGAGCCTACGAGCAGTACTTC. Its translation is CASIGLAGAYEQYF.

In this sample, this clonotype turned up many times. DNA for the CDR3: TGTGCCAGCAGCTTGGGAGGGGACTACGAGCAGTACTTC. Translated, it gives CASSLGGDYEQYF. The chain is built from TRBV7-9 and TRBJ2-7; TRBD2 matches at 7 bases. Germline V lookup: CDR1 SEHNR, CDR2 FQNEAQ (reference sequence). V gave up 3 bases and J gave up 3 bases; unmatched junction bases: 2. CDR3 size: 13 residues.

In this sample, this clonotype turned up a few times. The chain is built from TRBV11-2 and TRBJ2-5, with 12 bases that match TRBD1. With 3 bases clipped from V and 4 bases from J, the junction kept 3 bases outside the gene matches. Germline CDR1 and CDR2: SGHAT and FQNNGV. The CDR3 is 15 residues long. The CDR3 loop reads CASSLGQGASETQYF. CDR3 DNA sequence: TGTGCCAGCAGCTTGGGACAGGGGGCATCAGAGACCCAGTACTTC.

This clonotype was seen ten or more times. This rearrangement joins TRBV6-1 to TRBJ1-2; no reliable D call. Germline assignment: CDR1 MNHNS and CDR2 SASEGT. Trimming took off 4 bases at V and 0 bases at J, with 15 bases between the two ends. This CDR3 is 16 amino acids long. CDR3 nucleotide sequence: TGTGCCAGCAGTGTTGGCTGGGCAACCTCTAACTATGGCTACACCTTC. It encodes CASSVGWATSNYGYTF.

This clonotype was picked up many times. The gene calls are TRBV28 and TRBJ2-5; TRBD1 or TRBD2 may be the D gene (7 bases each). Trimming stripped 2 bases from V and 3 bases from J, with 13 bases between. Germline V gives CDR1 MDHEN, CDR2 SYDVKM. The CDR3 totals 15 residues. The CDR3 DNA follows: TGTGCCAGCAGTTTAGGACTAGGGGGCGAAGAGACCCAGTACTTC. It yields the protein CASSLGLGGEETQYF. Filled out from reference TRBV28 and TRBJ2-5, the complete variable domain reads DVKVTQSSRYLVKRTGEKVFLECVQDMDHENMFWYRQDPGLGLRLIYFSYDVKMKEKGDIPEGYSVSREKKERFSLILESASTNQTSMYLCASSLGLGGEETQYFGPGTRLLVL.

This clonotype was recorded many times. The rearrangement links TRBV7-2 to TRBJ2-4, with 7 bases lining up with TRBD1. The CDR3 has 14 amino acids. J was trimmed by 1 base and V by 6 bases; bases with no gene match: 3. CDR1 and CDR2 (germline): SGHTA, FQGNSA. The CDR3 DNA sequence: TGTGCCAGCAGTCTAGGGGGCGCCAAAAACATTCAGTACTTC. Its translation is CASSLGGAKNIQYF.

This clonotype was counted many times. The rearrangement joins TRBV28 to TRBJ2-7; D tentatively fits TRBD1 or TRBD2 (5 bases each). V was shortened by 1 base and J by 5 bases, with 9 bases between the two germline ends. Germline lookup yields CDR1 MDHEN and CDR2 SYDVKM. The CDR3 runs 13 residues. The CDR3 DNA reads TGTGCCAGCAGTTTATTTAGGGGAGACGAGCAGTACTTC. It codes for CASSLFRGDEQYF. The complete variable domain, with remaining parts taken from reference TRBV28 and TRBJ2-7, reads DVKVTQSSRYLVKRTGEKVFLECVQDMDHENMFWYRQDPGLGLRLIYFSYDVKMKEKGDIPEGYSVSREKKERFSLILESASTNQTSMYLCASSLFRGDEQYFGPGTRLTVT.

This chain links TRBV3-1 with TRBJ2-1; tentative D call: TRBD1 (5 bases). The CDR3 length is 17 residues. Looked up from germline, CDR1 is LGHDT and CDR2 is YNNKEL (reference sequence). The V end was cut by 0 bases, the J end by 0 bases, with 12 bases between. CDR3 residues: CASSQDSGASSYNEQFF. The CDR3 nucleotides are TGTGCCAGCAGCCAAGATTCTGGGGCGAGCTCCTACAATGAGCAGTTCTTC.

This clonotype was seen ten or more times. The gene calls are TRBV12-3 or TRBV12-4 and TRBJ1-6; D gene uncertain. Between the trimmed V and J ends, which lost 1 base and 5 bases, there was a span of 3 bases. The CDR3 is 13 amino acids. CDR3 loop: CASSLGNNSPLHF. CDR3 sequence (DNA): TGTGCCAGCAGTTTAGGCAATAATTCACCCCTCCACTTT.

The sample holds a few counts of this clonotype. This chain joins TRBV7-2 and TRBJ2-7, with TRBD2 matching 8 bases. V shed 5 bases, J shed 1 base, and the junction held 10 bases outside the gene matches. The CDR3 consists of 16 residues. Germline lookup yields CDR1 SGHTA and CDR2 FQGNSA. CDR3 region: CASSPLPSGGSYEQYF. In nucleotides, the CDR3 is TGTGCCAGCAGCCCCCTTCCGAGCGGGGGATCCTACGAGCAGTACTTC.

This clonotype appeared many times. The chain recombines TRBV5-1 with TRBJ2-1; D gene uncertain. The CDR3 extends over 13 amino acids. Per the germline V gene, CDR1 is SGHRS and CDR2 is YFSETQ. Trimming removed 2 bases at V and 6 bases at J, with 9 bases between. The CDR3 DNA sequence: TGCGCCAGCAGCTTTCTCTCTGGCAATGAGCAGTTCTTC. Its protein is CASSFLSGNEQFF. The full variable domain, in which reference TRBV5-1 and TRBJ2-1 provide the parts outside the CDR3, is KAGVTQTPRYLIKTRGQQVTLSCSPISGHRSVSWYQQTPGQGLQFLFEYFSETQRNKGNFPGRFSGRQFSNSRSEMNVSTLELGDSALYLCASSFLSGNEQFFGPGTRLTVL.

This clonotype was recorded at least ten times. The rearrangement links TRBV4-2 to TRBJ2-2; D is unresolved. The CDR3 extends over 19 amino acids. Deletions cut 0 bases from V and 2 bases from J, with 19 bases between. Germline V gene sequence: CDR1 LGHNA, CDR2 YNFKEQ. CDR3 sequence reads: CASSQDEFRTLGNTGELFF. CDR3 coding DNA: TGTGCCAGCAGCCAAGATGAGTTTCGGACCCTGGGCAACACCGGGGAGCTGTTTTTT.

This clonotype was counted many times. The chain combines TRBV5-1 with TRBJ2-5, with D unresolved. The CDR3 contains 13 residues. Germline-derived CDR1 and CDR2 are SGHRS and YFSETQ. V lost 0 bases, J lost 0 bases, and 3 bases lay in between. The DNA for the CDR3 is TGCGCCAGCAGCTTGGGCAACCAAGAGACCCAGTACTTC. This sequence encodes CASSLGNQETQYF. Drawing the rest from reference TRBV5-1 and TRBJ2-5, the complete variable domain is KAGVTQTPRYLIKTRGQQVTLSCSPISGHRSVSWYQQTPGQGLQFLFEYFSETQRNKGNFPGRFSGRQFSNSRSEMNVSTLELGDSALYLCASSLGNQETQYFGPGTRLLVL.

This clonotype was counted between two and nine times. The CDR3 protein is CASSQSTGRTGELFF. The DNA for the CDR3 is TGCGCCAGCAGCCAATCGACAGGGAGGACCGGGGAGCTGTTTTTT. This rearrangement joins TRBV4-1 to TRBJ2-2, with a tentative D call TRBD1 (7 bases). V lost 2 bases and J 5 bases, leaving 12 bases between the germline ends. The CDR3 is 15 residues long. Germline values: CDR1 MGHRA, CDR2 YSYEKL.

Many counts were recorded for this clonotype. V and J are TRBV12-3 or TRBV12-4 and TRBJ2-3, with 10 bases that match TRBD1. Germline trimming cut 4 bases from V and 2 bases from J; bases unmatched to any gene: 6. The CDR3 is 16 residues long. CDR3 region: CASSWAGQGFTDTQYF. CDR3 DNA: TGTGCCAGCAGTTGGGCGGGACAGGGGTTCACAGATACGCAGTATTTT.

This clonotype was detected only a few times. The chain combines TRBV4-2 with TRBJ2-7, with TRBD2 matching over 11 bases. The CDR3 runs 15 residues. The trim removed 3 bases at V and 3 bases at J, leaving 4 bases unmatched. Germline loops: CDR1 LGHNA, CDR2 YNFKEQ. The DNA of the CDR3 is TGTGCCAGCAGCCATACCCTAGCGGGGGGCTACGAGCAGTACTTC. This translates into CASSHTLAGGYEQYF.

This clonotype was counted at least ten times. The rearrangement joins TRBV27 to TRBJ2-2, with D possibly called TRBD1 or TRBD2 (5 bases each). The V gene lost 5 bases and the J gene lost 4 bases, with 14 bases spanning the gap. Germline CDR1 reads MNHEY; CDR2 reads SMNVEV (reference sequence). This CDR3 spans 15 amino acids. CDR3 sequence: CASSAGRVGTGELFF. The DNA for the CDR3 is TGTGCCAGCAGTGCAGGGCGGGTTGGCACCGGGGAGCTGTTTTTT.

The sample holds a few counts of this clonotype. The genes are TRBV18 and TRBJ2-4; D remains unclear. Germline V gene data show CDR1 as KGHSH and CDR2 as LQKENI. V lost 0 bases, J lost 0 bases, and 9 bases lay in between. This CDR3 spans 16 amino acids. The CDR3 region has the DNA TGTGCCAGCTCACCACCTAGTACTCTAGCCAAAAACATTCAGTACTTC. As protein: CASSPPSTLAKNIQYF.

In this sample, this clonotype turned up many times. V is TRBV28 and J is TRBJ2-7; D remains ambiguous. V was cut by 3 bases and J by 4 bases, with 19 bases left in between. This CDR3 spans 16 amino acids. Germline V gene sequence: CDR1 MDHEN, CDR2 SYDVKM. CDR3 sequence: CASSFLDELRVYEQYF. The CDR3 DNA follows: TGTGCCAGCAGTTTTTTGGACGAATTAAGGGTATACGAGCAGTACTTC.

The rearrangement joins TRBV7-2 to TRBJ2-3; D not certain. The CDR3 has 14 residues. From germline, CDR1 is SGHTA and CDR2 FQGNSA. V was cut by 3 bases and J by 2 bases, with 9 bases left in between. This CDR3 reads CASSFRHTTDTQYF. The CDR3 bases are TGTGCCAGCAGCTTTCGGCACACCACAGATACGCAGTATTTT.

This clonotype was seen at least ten times. The chain combines TRBV29-1 with TRBJ2-2, with D perhaps TRBD1 (6 bases). V lost 7 bases and J lost 6, with 15 bases in between. CDR1 and CDR2 (germline): SQVTM, ANQGSEA. This CDR3 has 13 residues. CDR3 amino acids: CSAAPQGSGELFF. The CDR3 DNA follows: TGCAGCGCGGCACCACAGGGTTCCGGGGAGCTGTTTTTT.

This clonotype has a handful of counts. The genes are TRBV20-1 and TRBJ2-5; TRBD2 might be the D (6 bases). Looked up from germline, CDR1 is DFQATT and CDR2 is SNEGSKA (reference sequence). The CDR3 runs to 15 residues. V was trimmed by 2 bases and J by 7 bases, leaving 20 bases between them. The CDR3 spells CSARTFTTAEGTQYF. In DNA form, the CDR3 reads TGCAGTGCTAGAACCTTTACGACCGCGGAGGGGACCCAGTACTTC.